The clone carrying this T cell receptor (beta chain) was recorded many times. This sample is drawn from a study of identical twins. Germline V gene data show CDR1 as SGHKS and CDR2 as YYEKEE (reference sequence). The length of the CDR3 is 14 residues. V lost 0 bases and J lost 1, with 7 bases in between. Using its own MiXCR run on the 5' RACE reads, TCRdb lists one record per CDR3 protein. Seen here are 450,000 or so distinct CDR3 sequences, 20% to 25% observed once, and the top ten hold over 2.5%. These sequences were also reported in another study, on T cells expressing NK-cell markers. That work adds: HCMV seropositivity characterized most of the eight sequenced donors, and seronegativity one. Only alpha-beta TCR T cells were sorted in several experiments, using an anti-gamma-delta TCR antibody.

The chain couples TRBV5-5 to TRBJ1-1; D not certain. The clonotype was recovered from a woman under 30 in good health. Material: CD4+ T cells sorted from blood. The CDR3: CASSLAPGNTEAFF. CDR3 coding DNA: TGTGCCAGCAGCTTGGCCCCTGGGAACACTGAAGCTTTCTTT.